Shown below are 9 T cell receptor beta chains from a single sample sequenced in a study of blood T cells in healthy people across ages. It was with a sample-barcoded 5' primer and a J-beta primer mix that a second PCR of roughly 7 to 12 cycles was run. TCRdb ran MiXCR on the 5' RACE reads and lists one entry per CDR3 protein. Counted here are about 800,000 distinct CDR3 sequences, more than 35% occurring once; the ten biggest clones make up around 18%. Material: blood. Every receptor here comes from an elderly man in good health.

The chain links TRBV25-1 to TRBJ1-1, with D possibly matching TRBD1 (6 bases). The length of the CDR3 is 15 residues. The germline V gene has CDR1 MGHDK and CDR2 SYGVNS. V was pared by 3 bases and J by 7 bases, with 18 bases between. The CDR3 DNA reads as TGTGCCAGCAGTGATGGGACAAGGCTCCATTATGAAGCTTTCTTT. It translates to CASSDGTRLHYEAFF.

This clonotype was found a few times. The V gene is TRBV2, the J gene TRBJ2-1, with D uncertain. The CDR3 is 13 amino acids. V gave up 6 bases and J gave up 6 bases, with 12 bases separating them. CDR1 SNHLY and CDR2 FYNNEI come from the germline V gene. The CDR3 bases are TGTGCCAGCAGCGAAATCGTCGTCAATGAGCAGTTCTTC. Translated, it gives CASSEIVVNEQFF.

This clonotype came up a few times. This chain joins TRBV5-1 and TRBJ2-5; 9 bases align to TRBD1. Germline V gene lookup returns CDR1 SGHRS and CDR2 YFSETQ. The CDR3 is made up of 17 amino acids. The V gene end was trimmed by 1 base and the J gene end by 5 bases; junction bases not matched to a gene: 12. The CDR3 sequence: CASSLIKPGQGVETQYF. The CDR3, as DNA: TGCGCCAGCAGCTTGATTAAACCGGGACAGGGTGTTGAGACCCAGTACTTC.

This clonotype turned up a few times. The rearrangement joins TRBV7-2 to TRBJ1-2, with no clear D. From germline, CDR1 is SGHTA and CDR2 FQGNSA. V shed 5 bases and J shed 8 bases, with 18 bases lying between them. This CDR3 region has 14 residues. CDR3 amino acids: CASSILGLGNGYTF. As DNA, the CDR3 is TGTGCCAGCAGCATCCTTGGGTTGGGGAACGGCTACACCTTC.

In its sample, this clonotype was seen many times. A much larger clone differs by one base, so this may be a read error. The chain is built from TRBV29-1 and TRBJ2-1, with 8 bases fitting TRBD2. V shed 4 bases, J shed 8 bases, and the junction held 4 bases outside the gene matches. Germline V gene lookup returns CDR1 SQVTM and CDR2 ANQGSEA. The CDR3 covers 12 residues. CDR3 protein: CSVGRGGDEQFF. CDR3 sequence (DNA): TGCAGCGTTGGTCGGGGGGGCGATGAGCAGTTCTTC.

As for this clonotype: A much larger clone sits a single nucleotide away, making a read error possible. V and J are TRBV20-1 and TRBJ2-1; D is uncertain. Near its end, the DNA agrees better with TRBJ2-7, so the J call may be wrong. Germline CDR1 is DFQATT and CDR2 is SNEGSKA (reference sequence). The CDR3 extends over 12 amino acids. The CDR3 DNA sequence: TGCAGTGCTGCCACCCACTACAATGAGCAGTACTTC. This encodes CSAATHYNEQYF.

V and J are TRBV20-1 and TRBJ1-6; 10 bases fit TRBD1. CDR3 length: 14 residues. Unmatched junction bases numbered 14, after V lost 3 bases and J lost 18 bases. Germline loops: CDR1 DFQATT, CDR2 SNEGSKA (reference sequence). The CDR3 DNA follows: TGCAGTGCTAGGCACGGGGGACAGGGGATAACCCCCCACTTT. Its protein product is CSARHGGQGITPHF.

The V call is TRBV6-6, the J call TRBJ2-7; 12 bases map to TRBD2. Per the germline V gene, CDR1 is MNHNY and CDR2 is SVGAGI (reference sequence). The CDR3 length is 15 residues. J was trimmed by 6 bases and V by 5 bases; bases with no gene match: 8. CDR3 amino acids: CASSTTSGRPLEQYF. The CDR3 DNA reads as TGTGCCAGCAGTACTACTAGCGGGAGGCCCCTCGAGCAGTACTTC.

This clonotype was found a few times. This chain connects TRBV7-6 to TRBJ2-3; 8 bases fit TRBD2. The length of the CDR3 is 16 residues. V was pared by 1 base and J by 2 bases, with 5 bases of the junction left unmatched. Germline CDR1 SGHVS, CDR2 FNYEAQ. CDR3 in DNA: TGTGCCAGCAGCTTAGAGGCTAGCGGGTACACAGATACGCAGTATTTT. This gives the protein CASSLEASGYTDTQYF.